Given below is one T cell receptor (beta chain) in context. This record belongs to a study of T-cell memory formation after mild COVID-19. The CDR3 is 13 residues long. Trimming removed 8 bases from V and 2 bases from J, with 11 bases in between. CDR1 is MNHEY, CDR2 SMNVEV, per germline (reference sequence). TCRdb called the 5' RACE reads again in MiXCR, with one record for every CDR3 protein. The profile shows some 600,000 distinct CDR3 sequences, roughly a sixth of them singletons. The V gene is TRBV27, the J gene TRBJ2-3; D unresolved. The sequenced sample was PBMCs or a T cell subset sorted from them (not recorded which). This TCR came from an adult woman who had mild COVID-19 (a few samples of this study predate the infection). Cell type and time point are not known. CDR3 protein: CASGFIATDTQYF. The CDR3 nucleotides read TGTGCCAGCGGATTTATAGCCACAGATACGCAGTATTTT.